Listed here are 10 T cell receptor beta chains from one sample, sequenced in a study of blood T cell repertoires in COVID-19. Sequencing was performed with immunoSEQ multiplex PCR; in TCRdb, only in-frame clones are kept and a portion is missing. The table has about 290,000 clones, 85% to 90% seen once. Sample: peripheral blood. The source is a woman aged 25-40 years with COVID-19, enrolled during active disease.

The gene calls are TRBV18 and TRBJ1-6; no definite D call. Trimming pared 3 bases from V and 11 bases from J, leaving 26 bases between. There are 18 residues in the CDR3. Germline CDR1 KGHSH, CDR2 LQKENI. The CDR3 loop reads CASSPQRGSRTPGAPLHF. The DNA of the CDR3 is TGTGCCAGCTCACCCCAACGAGGGAGCAGGACTCCTGGGGCACCCCTCCACTTT.

The chain combines TRBV6-5 with TRBJ2-3; 8 bases line up with TRBD2. Germline lookup yields CDR1 MNHEY and CDR2 SVGAGI. The V and J ends lost 1 base and 2 bases, in that order; junction bases with no gene match: 2. This CDR3 region has 15 residues. The CDR3 DNA is TGTGCCAGCAGTTACTTCGGGGGGGACACAGATACGCAGTATTTT. Amino acid sequence: CASSYFGGDTDTQYF.

J is TRBJ2-7 and V is TRBV6-4; D is uncertain. Trimming stripped 4 bases from V and 2 bases from J, with 15 bases between. Germline values: CDR1 MRHNA, CDR2 SNTAGT. There are 15 residues in the CDR3. The CDR3 sequence is CASSVSLGSAYEQYF. The CDR3 DNA reads as TGTGCCAGCAGTGTATCCCTCGGGTCGGCCTACGAGCAGTACTTC.

The chain links TRBV24-1 to TRBJ1-2; tentatively, D is TRBD1 (6 bases). From germline, CDR1 is KGHDR and CDR2 SFDVKD. Trimming removed 9 bases at V and 8 bases at J, with 18 bases between. CDR3 length: 13 amino acids. The CDR3 loop reads CATSDGGEDGYTF. CDR3 sequence (DNA): TGTGCCACCTCCGATGGGGGCGAAGACGGCTACACCTTC.

About this clone: Possible read error: a much larger clone is one base away. The chain links TRBV5-5 to TRBJ1-4; TRBD1 matches 8 bases. The CDR3 length is 14 residues. The J segment lost 2 bases and the V segment lost 4 bases, leaving 1 base of the junction unmatched. Per the germline V gene, CDR1 is SGHKS and CDR2 is YYEKEE (reference sequence). CDR3 nucleotide sequence: TGTGCCAGCAGCCGGACAGGGACTAATGAAAAACTGTTTTTT. Amino acid sequence: CASSRTGTNEKLFF.

This rearrangement joins TRBV30 to TRBJ2-1, with 13 bases lining up with TRBD2. The CDR3 consists of 16 residues. Looked up from germline, CDR1 is GTSNPN and CDR2 is SVGIG (reference sequence). With V trimmed by 4 bases and J by 10 bases, 13 bases remained unmatched. CDR3 residues: CAWITSGGGLGREQFF. CDR3 nucleotide sequence: TGTGCCTGGATTACTAGCGGGGGGGGACTGGGGAGGGAGCAGTTCTTC.

Points on this clone: Other DNA sequences in this sample translate to the same CDR3. The CDR3 DNA follows: TGCAGTGCCCTCCGGGAGACCCAGTACTTC. This sequence encodes CSALRETQYF. This sequence joins TRBV20-1 and TRBJ2-5; D remains ambiguous. CDR1 is DFQATT and CDR2 is SNEGSKA in the germline V gene (reference sequence). The V gene lost 6 bases and the J gene lost 5 bases, with 7 bases spanning the gap. This CDR3 comprises 10 residues.

The CDR3 nucleotides are TGTGCCAGCAGTTTCTACAGGGATGGGTGGAGCAATCAGCCCCAGCATTTT. This translates into CASSFYRDGWSNQPQHF. The chain links TRBV27 to TRBJ1-5, with a tentative D call TRBD1 (6 bases). From germline, CDR1 is MNHEY and CDR2 SMNVEV (reference sequence). Trimming shortened V by 3 bases and J by 1 base, and 16 bases separated the two germline ends. This CDR3 is built from 17 residues.

This chain joins TRBV5-1 and TRBJ1-5; perhaps TRBD1 as D (5 bases). Trimming took 5 bases from V and 2 from J, leaving 11 bases between them. The length of the CDR3 is 14 residues. Germline V lookup: CDR1 SGHRS, CDR2 YFSETQ. The CDR3 region is CASRREGGNQPQHF. The CDR3 DNA follows: TGCGCCAGCAGGAGAGAAGGGGGCAATCAGCCCCAGCATTTT.

This clone has more than one count but fewer than ten. The chain carries TRBV10-1 and TRBJ2-1; D uncertain. Looked up from germline, CDR1 is WNHNN and CDR2 is SYGVQD (reference sequence). CDR3 size: 16 residues. The ends were cut back, 4 bases at V and 9 bases at J, with 22 bases in the middle. The chain's CDR3 is CASSGEVGPSTSEQFF. DNA of the CDR3: TGCGCCAGCAGTGGCGAGGTTGGCCCTAGTACAAGTGAGCAGTTCTTC.